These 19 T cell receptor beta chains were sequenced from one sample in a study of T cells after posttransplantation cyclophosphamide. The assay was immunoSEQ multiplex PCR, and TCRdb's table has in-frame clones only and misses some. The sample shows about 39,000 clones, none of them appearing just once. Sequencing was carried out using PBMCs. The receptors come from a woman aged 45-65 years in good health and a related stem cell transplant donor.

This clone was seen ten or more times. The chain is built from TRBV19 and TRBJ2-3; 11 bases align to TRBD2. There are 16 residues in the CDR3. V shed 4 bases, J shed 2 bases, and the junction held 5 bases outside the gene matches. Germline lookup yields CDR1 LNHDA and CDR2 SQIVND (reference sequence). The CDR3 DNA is TGTGCCAGTAGTACCCGGACTAGCGGGTCCACAGATACGCAGTATTTT. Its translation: CASSTRTSGSTDTQYF.

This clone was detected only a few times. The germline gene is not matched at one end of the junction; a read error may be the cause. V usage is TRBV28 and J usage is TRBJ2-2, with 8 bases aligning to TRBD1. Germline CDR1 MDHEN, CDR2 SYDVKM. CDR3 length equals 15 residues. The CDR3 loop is CAGRPQGARTGELFF. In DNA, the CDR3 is TGTGCCGGCAGGCCGCAGGGGGCAAGGACCGGGGAGCTGTTTTTT.

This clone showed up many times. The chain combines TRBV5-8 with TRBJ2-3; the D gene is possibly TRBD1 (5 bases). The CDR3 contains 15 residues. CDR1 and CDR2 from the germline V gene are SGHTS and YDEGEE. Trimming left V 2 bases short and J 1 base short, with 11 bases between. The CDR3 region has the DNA TGTGCCAGCAGCTTCCTAGGGGCTGGCACAGATACGCAGTATTTT. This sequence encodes CASSFLGAGTDTQYF.

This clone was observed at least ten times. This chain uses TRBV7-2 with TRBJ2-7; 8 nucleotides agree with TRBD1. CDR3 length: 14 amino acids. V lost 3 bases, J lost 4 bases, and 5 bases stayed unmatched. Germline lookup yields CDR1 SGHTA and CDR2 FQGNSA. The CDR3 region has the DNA TGTGCCAGCAGCTTCTTCAGGGGGCAGTACGAGCAGTACTTC. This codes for CASSFFRGQYEQYF. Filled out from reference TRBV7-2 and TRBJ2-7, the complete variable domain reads GAGVSQSPSNKVTEKGKDVELRCDPISGHTALYWYRQSLGQGLEFLIYFQGNSAPDKSGLPSDRFSAERTGGSVSTLTIQRTQQEDSAVYLCASSFFRGQYEQYFGPGTRLTVT.

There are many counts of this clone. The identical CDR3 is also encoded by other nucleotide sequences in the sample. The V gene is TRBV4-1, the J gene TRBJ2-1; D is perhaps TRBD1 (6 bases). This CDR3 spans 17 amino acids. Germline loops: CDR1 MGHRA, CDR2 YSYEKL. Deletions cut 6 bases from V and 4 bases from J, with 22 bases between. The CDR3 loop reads CASSPRRGDPIYNEQFF. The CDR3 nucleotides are TGCGCCAGCAGTCCTCGCAGGGGTGATCCTATATACAATGAGCAGTTCTTC.

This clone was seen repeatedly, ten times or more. The CDR3 loop is CASGSRPLLDEQYF. CDR3 bases: TGTGCTAGTGGTTCCCGGCCCCTCCTAGACGAGCAGTACTTC. The chain recombines TRBV12-5 with TRBJ2-7; D gene ambiguous. V lost 4 bases and J 5 bases, leaving 15 bases between the germline ends. This CDR3 has 14 amino acids. From germline, CDR1 is LGHNT and CDR2 FRNRAP.

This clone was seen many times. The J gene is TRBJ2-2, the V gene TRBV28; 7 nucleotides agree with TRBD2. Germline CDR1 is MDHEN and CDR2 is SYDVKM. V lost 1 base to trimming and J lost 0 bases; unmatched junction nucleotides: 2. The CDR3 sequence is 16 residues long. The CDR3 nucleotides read TGTGCCAGCAGTTTATTTCGGGGGGCGAACACCGGGGAGCTGTTTTTT. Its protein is CASSLFRGANTGELFF.

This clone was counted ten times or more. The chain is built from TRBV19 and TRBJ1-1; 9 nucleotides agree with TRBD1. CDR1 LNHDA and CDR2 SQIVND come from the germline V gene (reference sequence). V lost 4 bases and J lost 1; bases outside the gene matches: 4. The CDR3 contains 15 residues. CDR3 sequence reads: CASSTLDRGNTEAFF. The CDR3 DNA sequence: TGTGCCAGTAGTACCCTGGACAGGGGGAACACTGAAGCTTTCTTT.

CDR3 amino acids: CASSLLTKGTDTQYF. CDR3 DNA: TGTGCCAGCAGCCTACTGACTAAGGGCACAGATACGCAGTATTTT. The chain has TRBV7-2 and TRBJ2-3, with D possibly being TRBD2 (5 bases). The CDR3 contains 15 residues. Germline V lookup: CDR1 SGHTA, CDR2 FQGNSA. V gave up 5 bases and J gave up 1 base, with 13 bases separating them.

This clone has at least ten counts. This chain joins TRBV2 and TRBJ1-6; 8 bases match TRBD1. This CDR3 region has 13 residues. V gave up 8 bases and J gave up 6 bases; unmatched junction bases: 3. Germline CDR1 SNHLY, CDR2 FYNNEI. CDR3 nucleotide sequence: TGTGCCAGCGACGGACAGGGTAATTCACCCCTCCACTTT. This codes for CASDGQGNSPLHF.

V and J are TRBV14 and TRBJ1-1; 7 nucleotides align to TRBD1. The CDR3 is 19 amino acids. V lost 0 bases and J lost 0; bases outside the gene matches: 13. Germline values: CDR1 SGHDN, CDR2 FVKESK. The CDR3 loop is CASSQDRQGQFKMNTEAFF. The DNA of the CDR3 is TGTGCCAGCAGCCAAGATAGACAGGGCCAATTTAAGATGAACACTGAAGCTTTCTTT.

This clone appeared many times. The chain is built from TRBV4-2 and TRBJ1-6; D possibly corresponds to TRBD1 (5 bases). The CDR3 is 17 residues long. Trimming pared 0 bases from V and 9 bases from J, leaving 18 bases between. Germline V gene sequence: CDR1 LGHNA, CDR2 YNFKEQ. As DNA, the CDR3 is TGTGCCAGCAGCCAAGAGGCAGCCGCAGGGATGGGTTCACCCCTCCACTTT. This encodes CASSQEAAAGMGSPLHF.

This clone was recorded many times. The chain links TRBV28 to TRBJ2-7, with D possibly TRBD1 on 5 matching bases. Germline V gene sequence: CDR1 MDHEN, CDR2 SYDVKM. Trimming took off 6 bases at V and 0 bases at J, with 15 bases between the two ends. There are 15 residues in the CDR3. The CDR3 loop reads CASRHPGQGSYEQYF. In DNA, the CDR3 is TGTGCCAGCAGACATCCTGGGCAGGGCTCCTACGAGCAGTACTTC.

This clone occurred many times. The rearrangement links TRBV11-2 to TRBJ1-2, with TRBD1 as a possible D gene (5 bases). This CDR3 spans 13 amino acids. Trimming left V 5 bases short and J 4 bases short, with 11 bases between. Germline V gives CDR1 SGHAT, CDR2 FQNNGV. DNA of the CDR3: TGTGCCAGCAGCGCAGGGTTGAGCTATGGCTACACCTTC. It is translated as CASSAGLSYGYTF.

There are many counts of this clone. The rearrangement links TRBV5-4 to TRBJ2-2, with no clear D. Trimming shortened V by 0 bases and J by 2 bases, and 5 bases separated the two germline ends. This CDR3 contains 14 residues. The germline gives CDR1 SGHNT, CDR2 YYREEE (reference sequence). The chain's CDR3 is CASSLGLNTGELFF. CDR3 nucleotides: TGTGCCAGCAGCTTGGGACTTAACACCGGGGAGCTGTTTTTT.

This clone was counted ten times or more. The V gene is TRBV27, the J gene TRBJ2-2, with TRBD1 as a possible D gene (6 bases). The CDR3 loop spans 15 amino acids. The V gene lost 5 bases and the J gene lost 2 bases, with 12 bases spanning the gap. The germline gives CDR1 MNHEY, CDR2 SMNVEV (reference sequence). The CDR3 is CASSHGTSNTGELFF. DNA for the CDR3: TGTGCCAGCAGTCACGGGACATCTAACACCGGGGAGCTGTTTTTT.

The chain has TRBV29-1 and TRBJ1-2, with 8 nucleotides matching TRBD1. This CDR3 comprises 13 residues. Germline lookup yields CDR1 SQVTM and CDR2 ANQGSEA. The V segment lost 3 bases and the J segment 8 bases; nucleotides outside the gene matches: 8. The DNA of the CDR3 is TGCAGCGTTGATTTGGACAGGGCAGGAGGCTACACCTTC. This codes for CSVDLDRAGGYTF.

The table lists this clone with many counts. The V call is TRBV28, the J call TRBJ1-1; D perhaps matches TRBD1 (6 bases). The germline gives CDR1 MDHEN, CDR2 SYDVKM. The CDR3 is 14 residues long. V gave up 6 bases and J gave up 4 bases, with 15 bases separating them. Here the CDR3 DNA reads TGTGCCAGCAGCTACCACAGGGTGGGCACTGAAGCTTTCTTT. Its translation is CASSYHRVGTEAFF.

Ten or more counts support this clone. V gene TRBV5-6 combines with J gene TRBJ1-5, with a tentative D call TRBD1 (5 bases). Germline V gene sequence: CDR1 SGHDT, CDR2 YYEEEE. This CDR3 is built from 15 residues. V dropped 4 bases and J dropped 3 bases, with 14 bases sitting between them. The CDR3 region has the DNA TGTGCCAGCAGCGTAGTCGGGACTAACAATCAGCCCCAGCATTTT. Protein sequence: CASSVVGTNNQPQHF.